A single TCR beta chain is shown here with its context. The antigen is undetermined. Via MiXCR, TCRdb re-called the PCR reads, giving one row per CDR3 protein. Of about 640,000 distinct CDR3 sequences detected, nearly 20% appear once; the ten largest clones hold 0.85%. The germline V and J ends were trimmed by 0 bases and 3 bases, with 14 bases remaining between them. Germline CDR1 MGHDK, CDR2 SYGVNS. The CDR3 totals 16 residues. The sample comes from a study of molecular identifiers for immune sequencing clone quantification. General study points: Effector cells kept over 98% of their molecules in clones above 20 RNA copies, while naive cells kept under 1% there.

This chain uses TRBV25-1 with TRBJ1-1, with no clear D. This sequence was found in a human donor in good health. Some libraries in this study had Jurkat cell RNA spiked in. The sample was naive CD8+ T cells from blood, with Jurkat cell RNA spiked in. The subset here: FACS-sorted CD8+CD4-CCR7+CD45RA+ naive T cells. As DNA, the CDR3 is TGTGCCAGCAGTGAATACGGAGTTTTGCGGTACACTGAAGCTTTCTTT. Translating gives CASSEYGVLRYTEAFF.